This TCR beta chain was identified in a study of cytomegalovirus exposure and HLA in healthy donors. Study outcomes and limitations: Later work showed greater clonal expansion in HLA-associated TCR beta chains than in equally common others. HLA alleles showed associations with some 17,000 TCR beta sequences in a later analysis, at a 0.05 false discovery rate. Later on, analysis showed that most CMV-associated TCR beta chains appeared to be HLA-restricted.

Comments on this clone: As yet, its antigen is unknown.

Germline-derived CDR1 and CDR2 are KGHSH and LQKENI. There are 16 residues in the CDR3. Trimming stripped 3 bases from V and 5 bases from J, with 20 bases between. Primers: 60 Vbeta forward and 13 Jbeta reverse. Profiling relied on immunoSEQ multiplex PCR, and the TCRdb table lists in-frame clones only, not all of them. The repertoire holds 120,000 to 150,000 clones, with approximately 79% as singletons. The receptor comes from a female donor in good health and CMV-seronegative. The V call is TRBV18, the J call TRBJ2-7; perhaps TRBD1 as D (5 bases). Sequenced: PBMCs. CDR3 sequence: CASSPISRGTVNEQYF. The CDR3 region has the DNA TGTGCCAGCTCACCCATTAGTAGGGGAACAGTGAACGAGCAGTACTTC.